Sequencing of this T cell receptor (beta chain) was carried out in a study of cytotoxic CD8 clonotypes in ibrutinib-treated CLL. General observations from the study: Treatment saw public clonotypes, which were uncommon, either contract or stay stable. Clonality showed a rise at ibrutinib response that reversed toward baseline at progression. Patients showed higher baseline clonality than age-matched healthy donors, and it tracked circulating CD8+ T-cell counts.

Germline V lookup: CDR1 LGHNT, CDR2 FRNRAP. The CDR3 has 15 amino acids. The V and J ends lost 1 base and 6 bases respectively, with 14 bases between them. Remarks on this clone: What it binds is unknown.

The intended depth for sequencing was 1 in 200,000 to 1 in 1 million T cells. The assay was immunoSEQ multiplex PCR, and TCRdb's table has in-frame clones only and misses some. This table holds some 85,000 clones, approximately 77% found once. The sample here was PBMCs, taken after 24 months of ibrutinib treatment. The receptor was derived from a human donor with chronic lymphocytic leukemia. The chain combines TRBV12-5 with TRBJ2-3; possibly TRBD2 for D (5 bases). CDR3 region: CASGLAADPLDTQYF. CDR3 sequence (DNA): TGTGCTAGTGGTTTGGCAGCGGACCCTTTGGATACGCAGTATTTT. The whole variable domain, filled in from reference TRBV12-5 and TRBJ2-3, reads DARVTQTPRHKVTEMGQEVTMRCQPILGHNTVFWYRQTMMQGLELLAYFRNRAPLDDSGMPKDRFSAEMPDATLATLKIQPSEPRDSAVYFCASGLAADPLDTQYFGPGTRLTVL.